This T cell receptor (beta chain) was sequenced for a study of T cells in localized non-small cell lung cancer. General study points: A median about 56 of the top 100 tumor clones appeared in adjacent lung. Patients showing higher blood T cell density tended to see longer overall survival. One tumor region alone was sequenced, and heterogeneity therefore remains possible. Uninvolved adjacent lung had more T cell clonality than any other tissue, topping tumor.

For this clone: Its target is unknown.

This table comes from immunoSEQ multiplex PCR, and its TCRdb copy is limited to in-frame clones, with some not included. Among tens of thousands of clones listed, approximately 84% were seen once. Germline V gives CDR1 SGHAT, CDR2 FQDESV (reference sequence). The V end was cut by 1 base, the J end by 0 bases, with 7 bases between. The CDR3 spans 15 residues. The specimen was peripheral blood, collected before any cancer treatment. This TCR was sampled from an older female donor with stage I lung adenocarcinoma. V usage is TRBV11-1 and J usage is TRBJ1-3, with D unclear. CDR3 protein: CASSLGAVSGNTIYF. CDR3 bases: TGTGCCAGCAGCTTAGGGGCAGTCTCTGGAAACACCATATATTTT.